This T cell receptor (beta chain) was identified in a study of monozygotic twins with inflammatory bowel disease. Without any T cell sorting, total RNA was isolated from whole blood. Reprocessing the 5' RACE reads, TCRdb reports a single entry for every CDR3 protein and omits DNA. Recorded for this sample: about 110,000 distinct CDR3 sequences. CDR3 size: 19 residues. Germline lookup yields CDR1 SGHVS and CDR2 FNYEAQ. The rearrangement links TRBV7-6 to TRBJ1-1; checking the TCRdb D call of TRBD1 is not possible without DNA. This TCR was recovered from a human donor with ulcerative colitis or Crohn's disease, or a healthy co-twin of an affected twin (not recorded which). The specimen was blood. CDR3 region: CASSPKSTDTDRPNTEAFF.